This note documents a single T cell receptor (beta chain) sequence. This record comes from a study of identical twins' blood T cells. TCR cDNA libraries were made from RNA using a previously described, modified protocol. TCRdb reprocessed the 5' RACE reads with MiXCR, giving one entry per CDR3 protein. This sample carries 950 to 1,500 distinct CDR3 sequences, roughly 84% of them seen once, and the ten largest clones take about 5.4%. Per the germline V gene, CDR1 is GTSNPN and CDR2 is SVGIG (reference sequence). CDR3 length: 14 amino acids. The V end was cut by 2 bases, the J end by 8 bases, with 18 bases between.

The clonotype comes from a woman between 18 and 55 years old in good health. Sequencing input: PBMCs. The V call is TRBV30, the J call TRBJ1-2; possibly TRBD1 for D (5 bases). CDR3 in amino acids: CAWSSVRGLPGYTF. As DNA, the CDR3 is TGTGCCTGGAGTTCCGTCCGGGGCCTTCCGGGCTACACCTTC.